This T cell receptor (beta chain) was identified in a study of CD8 T cells in ankylosing spondylitis. General observations from the study: Prior literature has documented some motif variants in synovial fluid and blood from reactive arthritis.

TCRdb recomputed calls from the 5' RACE reads with MiXCR, one row per CDR3 protein. The sample contains about 400,000 distinct CDR3 sequences, approximately 20% of which appear only once. V lost 1 base and J lost 6, with 14 bases in between. The CDR3 is 15 amino acids. In germline, CDR1 is SGDLS, CDR2 YYNGEE. This clonotype was seen a few times. The antigen remains undetermined. Sequenced: blood, either unsorted or a sorted T cell fraction (not recorded which). The chain carries TRBV9 and TRBJ2-1, with D maybe TRBD2 (5 bases). The clonotype was recovered from a male donor with ankylosing spondylitis or in good health (not recorded which). The CDR3 sequence is CASSVTGIHSNEQFF. In nucleotides, the CDR3 is TGTGCCAGCAGCGTAACGGGGATTCATAGCAATGAGCAGTTCTTC.